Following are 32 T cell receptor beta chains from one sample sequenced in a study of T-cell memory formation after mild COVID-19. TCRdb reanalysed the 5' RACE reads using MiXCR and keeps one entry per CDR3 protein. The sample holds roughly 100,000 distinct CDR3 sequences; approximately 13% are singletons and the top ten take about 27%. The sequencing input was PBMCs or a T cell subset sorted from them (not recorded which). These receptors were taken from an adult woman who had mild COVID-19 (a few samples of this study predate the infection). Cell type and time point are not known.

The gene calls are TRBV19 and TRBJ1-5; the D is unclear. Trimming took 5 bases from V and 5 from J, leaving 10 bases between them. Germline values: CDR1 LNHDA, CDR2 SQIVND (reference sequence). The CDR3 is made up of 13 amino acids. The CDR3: CASSVGFDQPQHF. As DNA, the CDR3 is TGTGCCAGTAGTGTCGGGTTCGATCAGCCCCAGCATTTT.

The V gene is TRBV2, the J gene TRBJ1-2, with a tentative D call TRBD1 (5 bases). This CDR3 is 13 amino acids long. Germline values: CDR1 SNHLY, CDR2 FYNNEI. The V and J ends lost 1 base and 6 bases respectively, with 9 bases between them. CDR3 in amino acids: CASSEGQGDGYTF. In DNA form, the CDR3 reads TGTGCCAGCAGTGAAGGGCAGGGTGATGGCTACACCTTC.

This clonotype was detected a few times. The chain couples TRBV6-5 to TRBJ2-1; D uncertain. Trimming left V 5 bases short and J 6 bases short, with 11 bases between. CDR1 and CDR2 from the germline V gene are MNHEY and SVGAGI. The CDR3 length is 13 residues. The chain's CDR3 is CASSKDHFNEQFF. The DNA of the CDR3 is TGTGCCAGCAGTAAGGACCACTTCAATGAGCAGTTCTTC.

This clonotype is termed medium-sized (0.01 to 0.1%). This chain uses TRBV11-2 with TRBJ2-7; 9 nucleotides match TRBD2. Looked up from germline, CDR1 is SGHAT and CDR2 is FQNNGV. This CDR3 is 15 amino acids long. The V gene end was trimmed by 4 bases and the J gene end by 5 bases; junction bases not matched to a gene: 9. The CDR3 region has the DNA TGTGCCAGCAGCTCACCTATAGCGGGAGTCCACGAGCAGTACTTC. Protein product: CASSSPIAGVHEQYF.

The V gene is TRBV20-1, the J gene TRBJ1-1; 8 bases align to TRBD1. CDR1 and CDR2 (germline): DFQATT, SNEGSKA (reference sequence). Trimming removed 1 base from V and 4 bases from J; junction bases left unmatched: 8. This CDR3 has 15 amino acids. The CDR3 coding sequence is TGCAGTGCTAGAGCCCGAGACAGGGGTGTCACTGAAGCTTTCTTT. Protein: CSARARDRGVTEAFF.

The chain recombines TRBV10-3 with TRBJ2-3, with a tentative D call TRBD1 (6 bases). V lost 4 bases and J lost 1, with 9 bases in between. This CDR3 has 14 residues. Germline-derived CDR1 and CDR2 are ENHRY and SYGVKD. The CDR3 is CAISGAGGTDTQYF. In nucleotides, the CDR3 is TGTGCCATCAGTGGGGCAGGGGGCACAGATACGCAGTATTTT.

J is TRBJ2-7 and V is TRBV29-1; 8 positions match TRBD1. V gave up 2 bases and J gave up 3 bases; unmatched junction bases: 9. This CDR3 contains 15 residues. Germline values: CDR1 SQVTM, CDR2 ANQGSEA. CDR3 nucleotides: TGCAGCGTTGAATCCGGGACAGGACTTTTCTACGAGCAGTACTTC. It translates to CSVESGTGLFYEQYF.

CDR3 nucleotide sequence: TGTGCCAGCAGCCCCGCCGCGGGATTGTCCGGGGAGCTGTTTTTT. It specifies CASSPAAGLSGELFF. The J gene is TRBJ2-2, the V gene TRBV7-9; TRBD2 might be the D (6 bases). The CDR3 covers 15 residues. Germline V gene data show CDR1 as SEHNR and CDR2 as FQNEAQ (reference sequence). Trimming took off 5 bases at V and 6 bases at J, with 16 bases between the two ends.

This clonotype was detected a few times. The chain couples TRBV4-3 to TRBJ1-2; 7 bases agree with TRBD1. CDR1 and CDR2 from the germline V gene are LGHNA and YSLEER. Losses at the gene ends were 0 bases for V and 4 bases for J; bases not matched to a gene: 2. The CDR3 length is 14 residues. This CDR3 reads CASSQDRGFYGYTF. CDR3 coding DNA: TGCGCCAGCAGCCAAGACAGGGGGTTCTATGGCTACACCTTC.

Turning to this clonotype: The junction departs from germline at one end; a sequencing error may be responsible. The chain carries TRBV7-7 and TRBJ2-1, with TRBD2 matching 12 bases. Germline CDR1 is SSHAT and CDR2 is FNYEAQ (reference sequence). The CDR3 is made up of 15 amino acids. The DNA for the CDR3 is TGTGCTAGCAGCTTCGACGGGACTAGCGGGTTTGAGCAGTTCTTC. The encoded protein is CASSFDGTSGFEQFF.

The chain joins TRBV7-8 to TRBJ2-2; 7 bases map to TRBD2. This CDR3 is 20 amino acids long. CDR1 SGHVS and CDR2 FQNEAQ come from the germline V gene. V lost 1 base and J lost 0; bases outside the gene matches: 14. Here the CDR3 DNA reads TGTGCCAGCAGCTTAGGGGTCATGGCTAGCGGATTCGCGAACACCGGGGAGCTGTTTTTT. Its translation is CASSLGVMASGFANTGELFF.

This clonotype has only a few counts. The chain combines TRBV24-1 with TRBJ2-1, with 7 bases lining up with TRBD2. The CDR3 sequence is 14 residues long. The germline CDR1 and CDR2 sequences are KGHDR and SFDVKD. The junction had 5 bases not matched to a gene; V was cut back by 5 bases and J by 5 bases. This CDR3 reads CATSVRGTNNEQFF. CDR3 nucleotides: TGTGCCACCAGTGTGCGTGGGACTAACAATGAGCAGTTCTTC.

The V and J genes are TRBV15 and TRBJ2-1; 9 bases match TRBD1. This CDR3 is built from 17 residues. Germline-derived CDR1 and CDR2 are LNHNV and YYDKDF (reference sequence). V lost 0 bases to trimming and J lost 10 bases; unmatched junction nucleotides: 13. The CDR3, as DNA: TGTGCCACCAGCAGAGATCCATCCAAACAGGGGGCAGGCGAGCAGTTCTTC. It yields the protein CATSRDPSKQGAGEQFF.

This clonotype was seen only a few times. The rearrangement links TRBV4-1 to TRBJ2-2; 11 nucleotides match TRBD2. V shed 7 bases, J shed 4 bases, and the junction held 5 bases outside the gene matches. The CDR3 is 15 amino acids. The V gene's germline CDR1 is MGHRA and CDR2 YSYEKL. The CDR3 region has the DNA TGCGCCAGCACTCTAGCGGGGGGTGGCACCGGGGAGCTGTTTTTT. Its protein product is CASTLAGGGTGELFF.

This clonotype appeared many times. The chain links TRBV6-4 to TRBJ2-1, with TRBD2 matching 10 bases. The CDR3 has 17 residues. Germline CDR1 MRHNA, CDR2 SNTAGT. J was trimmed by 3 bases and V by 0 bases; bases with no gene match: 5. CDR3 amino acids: CASSDSGSGGGYNEQFF. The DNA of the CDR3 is TGTGCCAGCAGTGACTCGGGGAGCGGGGGGGGCTACAATGAGCAGTTCTTC.

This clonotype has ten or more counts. CDR3 coding DNA: TGCAGCGTTGAAGATTTCCAGCGGGAGTACGGTGAGCAGTTCTTC. This encodes CSVEDFQREYGEQFF. The chain employs TRBV29-1 and TRBJ2-1, with 8 bases fitting TRBD2. The CDR3 has 15 amino acids. V lost 0 bases, J lost 9 bases, and 10 bases stayed unmatched. Germline loops: CDR1 SQVTM, CDR2 ANQGSEA.

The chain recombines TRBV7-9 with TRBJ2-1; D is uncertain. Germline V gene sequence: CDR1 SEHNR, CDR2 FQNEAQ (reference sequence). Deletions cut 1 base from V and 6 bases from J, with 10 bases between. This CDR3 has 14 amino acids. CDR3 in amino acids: CASSLGYSSNEQFF. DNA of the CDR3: TGTGCCAGCAGCTTAGGGTATAGTTCCAATGAGCAGTTCTTC.

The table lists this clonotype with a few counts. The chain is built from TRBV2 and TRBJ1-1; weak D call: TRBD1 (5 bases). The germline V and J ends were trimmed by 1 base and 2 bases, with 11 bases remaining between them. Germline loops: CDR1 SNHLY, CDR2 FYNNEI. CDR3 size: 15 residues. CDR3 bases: TGTGCCAGCAGTGAAGAGGGGCACACAAACACTGAAGCTTTCTTT. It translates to CASSEEGHTNTEAFF.

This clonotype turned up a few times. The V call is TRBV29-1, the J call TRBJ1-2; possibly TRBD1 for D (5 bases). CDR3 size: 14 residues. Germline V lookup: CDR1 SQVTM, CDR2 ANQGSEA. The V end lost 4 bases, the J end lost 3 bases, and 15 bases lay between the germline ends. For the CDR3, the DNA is TGCAGCGTTGTATCAGGGTCTAGGGACTATGGCTACACCTTC. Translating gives CSVVSGSRDYGYTF.

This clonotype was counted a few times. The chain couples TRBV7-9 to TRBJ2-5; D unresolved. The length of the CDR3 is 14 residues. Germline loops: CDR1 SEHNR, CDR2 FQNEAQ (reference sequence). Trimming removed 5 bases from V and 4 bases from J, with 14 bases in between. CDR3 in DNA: TGTGCCAGCAGCGACCCCCGGGTAGCAGAGACCCAGTACTTC. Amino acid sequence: CASSDPRVAETQYF.

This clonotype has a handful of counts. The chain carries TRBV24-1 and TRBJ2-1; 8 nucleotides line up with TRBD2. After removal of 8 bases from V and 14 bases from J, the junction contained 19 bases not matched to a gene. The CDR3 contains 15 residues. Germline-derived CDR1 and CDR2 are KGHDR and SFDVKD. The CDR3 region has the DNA TGTGCCACCACCCCGGGGAGCGGGAGTTTTATGGGAGAGTTCTTC. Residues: CATTPGSGSFMGEFF.

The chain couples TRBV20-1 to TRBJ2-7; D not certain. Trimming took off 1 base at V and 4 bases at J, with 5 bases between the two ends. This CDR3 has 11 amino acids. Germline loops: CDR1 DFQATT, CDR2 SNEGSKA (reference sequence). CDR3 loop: CSARAGYEQYF. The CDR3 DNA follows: TGCAGTGCTAGAGCAGGATACGAGCAGTACTTC.

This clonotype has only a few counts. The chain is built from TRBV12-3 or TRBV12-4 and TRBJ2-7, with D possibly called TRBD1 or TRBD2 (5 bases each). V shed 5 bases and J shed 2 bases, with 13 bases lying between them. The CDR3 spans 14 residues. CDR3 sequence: CASSPGTDAYEQYF. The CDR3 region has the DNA TGTGCCAGCAGTCCAGGGACGGACGCCTACGAGCAGTACTTC.

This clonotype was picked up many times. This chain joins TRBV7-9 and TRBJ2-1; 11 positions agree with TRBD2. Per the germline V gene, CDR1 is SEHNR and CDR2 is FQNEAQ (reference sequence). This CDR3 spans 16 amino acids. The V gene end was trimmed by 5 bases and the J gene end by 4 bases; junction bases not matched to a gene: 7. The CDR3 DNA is TGTGCCAGCAGCCCGCGGCTAGCGGGGGGTTACAATGAGCAGTTCTTC. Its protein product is CASSPRLAGGYNEQFF. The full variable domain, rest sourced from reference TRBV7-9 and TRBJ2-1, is DTGVSQNPRHKITKRGQNVTFRCDPISEHNRLYWYRQTLGQGPEFLTYFQNEAQLEKSRLLSDRFSAERPKGSFSTLEIQRTEQGDSAMYLCASSPRLAGGYNEQFFGPGTRLTVL.

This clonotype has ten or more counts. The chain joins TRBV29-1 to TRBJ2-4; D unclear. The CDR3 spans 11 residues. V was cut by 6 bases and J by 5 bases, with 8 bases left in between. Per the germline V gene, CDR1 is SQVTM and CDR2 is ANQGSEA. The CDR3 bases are TGCAGCGTGTTCAGCGAAAACATTCAGTACTTC. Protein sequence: CSVFSENIQYF.

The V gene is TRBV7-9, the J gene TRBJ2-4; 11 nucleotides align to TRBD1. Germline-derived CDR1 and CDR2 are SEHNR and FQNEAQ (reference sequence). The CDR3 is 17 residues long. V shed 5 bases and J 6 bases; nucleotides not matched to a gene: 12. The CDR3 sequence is CASSPTLTGTGGNIQYF. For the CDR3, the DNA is TGTGCCAGCAGCCCAACCCTGACCGGGACAGGGGGAAACATTCAGTACTTC.

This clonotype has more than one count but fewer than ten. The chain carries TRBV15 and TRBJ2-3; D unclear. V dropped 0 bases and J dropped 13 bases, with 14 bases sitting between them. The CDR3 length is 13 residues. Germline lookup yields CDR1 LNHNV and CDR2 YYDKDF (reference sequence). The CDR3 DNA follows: TGTGCCACCAGCAGAGAGCGGCGAGAGTGGGAGTATTTT. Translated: CATSRERREWEYF.

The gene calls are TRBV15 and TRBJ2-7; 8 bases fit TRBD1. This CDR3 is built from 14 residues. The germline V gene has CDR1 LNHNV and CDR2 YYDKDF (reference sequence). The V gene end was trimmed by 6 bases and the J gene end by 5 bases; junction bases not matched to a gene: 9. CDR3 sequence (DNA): TGTGCCACCAGTATAATGCAGGGGGCCAACGAGCAGTACTTC. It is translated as CATSIMQGANEQYF.

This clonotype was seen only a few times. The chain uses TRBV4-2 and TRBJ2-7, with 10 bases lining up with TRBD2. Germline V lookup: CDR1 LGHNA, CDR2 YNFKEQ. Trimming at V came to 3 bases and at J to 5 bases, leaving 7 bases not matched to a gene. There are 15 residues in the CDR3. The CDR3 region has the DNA TGTGCCAGCAGCCAGGGACTAGCGCTACGGGACGAGCAGTACTTC. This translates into CASSQGLALRDEQYF.

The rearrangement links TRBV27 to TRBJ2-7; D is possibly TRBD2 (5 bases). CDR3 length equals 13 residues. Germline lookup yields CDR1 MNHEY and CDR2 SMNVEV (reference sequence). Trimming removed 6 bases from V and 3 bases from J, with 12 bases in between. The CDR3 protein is CASREGENYEQYF. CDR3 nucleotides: TGTGCCAGCAGAGAGGGCGAGAACTACGAGCAGTACTTC.

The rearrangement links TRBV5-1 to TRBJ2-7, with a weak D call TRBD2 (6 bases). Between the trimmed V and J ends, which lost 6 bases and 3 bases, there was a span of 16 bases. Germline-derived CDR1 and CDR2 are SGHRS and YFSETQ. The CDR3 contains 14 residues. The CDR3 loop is CASTGGTGYYEQYF. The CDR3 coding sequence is TGCGCCAGCACGGGCGGGACGGGATACTACGAGCAGTACTTC.

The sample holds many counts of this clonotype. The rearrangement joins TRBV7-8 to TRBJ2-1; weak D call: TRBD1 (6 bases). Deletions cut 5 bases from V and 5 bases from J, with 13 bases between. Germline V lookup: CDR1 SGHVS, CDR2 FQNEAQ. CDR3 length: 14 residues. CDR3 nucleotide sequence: TGTGCCAGCAGCCGGGGACAAAGCGACAATGAGCAGTTCTTC. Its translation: CASSRGQSDNEQFF.